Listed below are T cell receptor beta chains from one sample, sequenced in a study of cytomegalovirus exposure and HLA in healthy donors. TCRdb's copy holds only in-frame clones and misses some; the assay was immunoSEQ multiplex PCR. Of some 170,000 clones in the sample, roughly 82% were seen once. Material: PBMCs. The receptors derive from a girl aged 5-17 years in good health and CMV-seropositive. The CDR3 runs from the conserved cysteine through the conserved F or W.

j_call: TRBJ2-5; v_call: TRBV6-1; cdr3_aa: CASSGGGGETQYF
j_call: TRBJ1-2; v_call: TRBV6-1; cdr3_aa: CASSEAGTGEGYTF
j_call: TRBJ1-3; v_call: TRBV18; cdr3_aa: CASSRGQGTYDTIYF
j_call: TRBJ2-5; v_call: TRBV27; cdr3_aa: CASSPLVQETQYF
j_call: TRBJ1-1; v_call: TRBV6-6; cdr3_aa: CASSYAGEEAFF
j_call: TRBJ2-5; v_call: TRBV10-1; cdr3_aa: CASSPGLAKETQYF
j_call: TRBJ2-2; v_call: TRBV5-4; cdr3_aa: CASSLPGGVNTGELFF
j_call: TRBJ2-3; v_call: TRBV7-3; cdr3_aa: CASRPAGTSEDTQYF
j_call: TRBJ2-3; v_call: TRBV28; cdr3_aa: CASSFTPQGIDTQYF
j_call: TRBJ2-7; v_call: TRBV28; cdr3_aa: CASISGTSVSYEQYF
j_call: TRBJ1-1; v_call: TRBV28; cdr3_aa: CASSLWAGAKNTEAFF